This T cell receptor (beta chain) appears in the sequencing data of a study of somatic mutations in cytotoxic T cells in rheumatoid arthritis. Findings and caveats of the study: The largest CD8+ clone made up over 20% of CD8+ cells in about an eighth of the 65 patients.

Comments on this clone: What it recognizes is unknown.

Germline V gene data show CDR1 as LGHNA and CDR2 as YSLEER. V lost 0 bases, J lost 4 bases, and 7 bases stayed unmatched. The CDR3 covers 16 residues. Using immunoSEQ multiplex PCR, the repertoire was profiled, and TCRdb retains in-frame clones only, with some absent. The data contain 19,000 or so clones, about 80% of them singletons. This chain uses TRBV4-3 with TRBJ2-7; 9 nucleotides align to TRBD2. The specimen was CD8+ T cells sorted from blood. The receptor's source is a man aged 18 to 30 with rheumatoid arthritis. CDR3 loop: CASSQDRAGGLYEQYF. CDR3 nucleotide sequence: TGCGCCAGCAGCCAAGACCGAGCGGGGGGCCTTTACGAGCAGTACTTC.